Below, one T cell receptor beta chain is given with its context. There is no known antigen for this receptor. Per-base quality was not reported, and no clone a single base away is much larger than it. The data originate from a study of blood T cell repertoires in COVID-19 (dated by TCRdb to the early 2020s). Turning to the overall study: Samples from collaborators originated in the United States, Italy and Spain and spanned both the acute and convalescent phases of COVID-19. The material from the prospective study consisted of cDNA or gDNA derived from T cells, B-cell-depleted T cells, or PBMCs. Deeply sampled blood TCRbeta repertoires from subjects exposed to, actively infected with, or recovered from COVID-19 were included in the dataset. The repertoires were released in a freely available public database meant as a resource for research on the immune response to SARS-CoV-2. The samples were drawn from the first 160 participants of the ongoing ImmuneRACE study and from 1,254 subjects provided by 6 global collaborators. A de-identified subject ID, COVID-19 status, age in years and sex were almost always included in the sample metadata. Where available, HLA class I and class II types were obtained from metadata supplied by the sample provider rather than from assay-based typing.

The CDR3 goes from the cysteine to the phenylalanine over 14 residues. This entry keeps only the CDR3 DNA: 42 bases, framed from base 1. CDR1 and CDR2 (ENHRY, SYGVKD) derive from the germline V gene. The junction carries 13 bases between V and J, which are trimmed by 7 bases and 4 bases respectively. TCRbeta CDR3 regions were amplified from genomic DNA by means of the immunoSEQ Assay, a bias-controlled multiplex PCR. Per the original workflow: The number of nucleated cells in each sample was estimated from the amplification of reference gene primers within the assay. To quantify the absolute abundance of each unique TCRbeta CDR3 rearrangement, sequence reads were collapsed and filtered. For each sample, productive Simpson clonality was calculated by taking the square root of Simpson's diversity index across productive rearrangements. The table comes from immuneACCESS by way of TCRdb, which keeps in-frame sequences with V and J called. Part of the clones is missing from these tables; in studies checked, under half for an unresolved V gene and the rest for unknown reasons. V and J calls and clone size are given by that table; D and trimming were obtained from the DNA. For this sample the table gives 100,000 to 150,000 clones, of which around 80% were detected only once. The top ten constitute about 2.4% of the sample.

General conclusions and limits of the study: How much clinical and demographic metadata was included differed by source and by participant, and the metadata was provided uncurated.

Participants in the prospective study were aged roughly 18 to 95 years, lived in more than 20 United States geographic areas, and enrolled through a virtual design. To assign participants to cohorts, the prospective study relied on clinical history that participants themselves reported in a screening survey and a study questionnaire. In the prospective study, whole blood, serum and a nasopharyngeal or oropharyngeal swab were collected from each participant by mobile phlebotomists. Additional blood draws and questionnaires over an approximately 2-month period could optionally be provided by prospective study participants. Blood samples from the prospective study were shipped frozen or at room temperature prior to DNA extraction.

The chain is encoded by TRBV10-3 joined to TRBJ2-2; tentative D gene TRBD2, with 6 bases matching. The clonotype was recovered from a middle-aged man with acute COVID-19. Sequenced material: PBMCs or T cells enriched from blood (not recorded which). The CDR3 reads as follows: CAIKGDWGTGELFF. The nucleotides read TGTGCCATCAAAGGGGACTGGGGCACCGGGGAGCTGTTTTTT.